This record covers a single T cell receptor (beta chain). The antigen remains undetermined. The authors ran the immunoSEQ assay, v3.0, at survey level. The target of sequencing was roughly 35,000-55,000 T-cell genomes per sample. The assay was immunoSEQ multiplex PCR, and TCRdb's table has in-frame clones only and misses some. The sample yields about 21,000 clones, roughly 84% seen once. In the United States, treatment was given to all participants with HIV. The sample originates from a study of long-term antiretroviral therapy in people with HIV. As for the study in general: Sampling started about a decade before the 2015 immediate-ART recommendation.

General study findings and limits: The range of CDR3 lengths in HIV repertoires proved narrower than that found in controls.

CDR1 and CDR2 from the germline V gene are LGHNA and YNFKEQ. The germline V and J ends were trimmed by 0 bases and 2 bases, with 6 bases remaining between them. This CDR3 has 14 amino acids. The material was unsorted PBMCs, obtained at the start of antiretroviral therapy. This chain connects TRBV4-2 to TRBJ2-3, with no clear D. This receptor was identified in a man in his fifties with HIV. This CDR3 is CASSQEPYTDTQYF. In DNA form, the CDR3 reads TGTGCCAGCAGCCAAGAGCCCTACACAGATACGCAGTATTTT.